The T cell receptor (beta chain) under discussion was sequenced for a study of tumor-infiltrating lymphocytes in primary liver carcinoma (dated by TCRdb to about 2017). The study in broad terms: Four to six patients with histopathologically diagnosed primary liver carcinoma underwent surgical resection in China between late 2015 and 2016. Hepatocellular carcinoma (four) or combined HCC and intrahepatic cholangiocarcinoma (one) was present in the five patients, who were three men and two women aged 30 to 69 years. The tumors of the five patients were staged as T1-T3 N0M0, with maximum diameters ranging from roughly 4.2 to 11 cm. Each sample produced about 3.65 to 7.13 million productive TCRbeta reads, and read depth showed no significant difference between tissue types. The study combined TCRbeta repertoire sequencing, expression microarrays and whole-exome sequencing across five regions of each liver tumor, with adjacent normal tissue and blood. A total of about 35 specimens from 5 patients went through TCRbeta repertoire sequencing, namely 25 tumor regions, 5 adjacent noncancerous liver tissues and 5 peripheral blood samples. Technical replicate repertoires showed high reproducibility, with mean shared-clone rates about 0.92 and correlation coefficients above 0.98.

Blood RNA was extracted from unsorted whole blood using TRIzol reagent, and germline DNA was obtained with the DNeasy Blood & Tissue kit. Chronic HBV infection was present in the patients, and the patients were treatment-naive at sampling. Before surgery, four milliliters of peripheral blood were collected into K2EDTA tubes. Note on this clonotype: Its antigen specificity is not known. Possible read error: a much larger clone is one base away.

A constant-region primer and ProtoScript II reverse transcriptase were used to reverse-transcribe TCRbeta-specific cDNA from roughly 0.55 ug total RNA. Three nested multiplex PCR rounds, following a slightly modified ARM-PCR procedure, were used to build the TCRbeta libraries. Each of the first two PCR rounds ran for around 10 cycles using multiplex TRBV1-TRBV30 forward primers together with a Cbeta reverse primer. A final 25-cycle PCR with Deep VentR polymerase added sample barcodes and Illumina adapters. Before sequencing, amplicons between 200 and 500 bp were purified from gel using a QIAquick gel extraction kit. The TCRbeta amplicons were sequenced with 250-bp paired-end reads on an Illumina HiSeq 2500. The source study handled its data this way. Quality trimming of reads was performed with Trimmomatic v0.33, and paired reads were merged with FLASH v1.2.11 so that full CDR3 sequences could be recovered. V, D and J germline segments were assigned to the rearranged TCRbeta sequences by MiGEC v1.2.1b. Clonotype statistics and Shannon-Wiener diversity indices were computed with VDJtools v1.0.0. Except for diversity analysis, only the 250 most abundant clonotypes of each sample were used in subsequent analyses to reduce sampling bias. The public reads were run again by TCRdb, first through fastp at Q25 and then through MiXCR, and only productive beta chains were kept. Duplicate CDR3 protein sequences are folded into a single record with the most common DNA and genes. What appears here as the V and J calls and clone size reflects TCRdb's work, not the paper's. The sample table shows 330,000 or so distinct CDR3 sequences, and around three fifths are seen once. About 6.1% of the sample belongs to the ten largest clones.

The research as a whole found: Because only the TCR beta chain was sequenced and unpaired alpha chains were not captured, true repertoire diversity is likely underestimated. With just five patients in the study, the authors point out that the findings should be validated in a larger study. The top 250 clones accounted for a significantly greater share of the repertoire in tumors than in blood (p = 0.039). Pairs of tumor regions showed greater repertoire overlap (mean about 36%) than tumor-adjacent pairs (roughly 17%) or tumor-blood pairs (roughly 15%), which is consistent with antigen-driven expansion. Since the samples were bulk and unsorted, there was no way to compare CD4+ and CD8+ T cell repertoires.

Counted from cysteine to phenylalanine, this CDR3 has 13 amino acids. The only DNA kept is the CDR3, 39 bases in frame from the first base. CDR1 and CDR2 are drawn from the germline V gene: LGHNA, YSLEER. The chain is made from TRBV4-3 and TRBJ2-5, with the D gene not confidently named. The TCR originated in a man aged 40-49 years with primary liver carcinoma and hepatitis B virus infection. Sequencing was done on a sample of peripheral blood. The nucleotide sequence is TGCGTCAGCAGCCAAGAAGCTGGGGAGACCCAGTACTTC. It codes for CVSSQEAGETQYF.